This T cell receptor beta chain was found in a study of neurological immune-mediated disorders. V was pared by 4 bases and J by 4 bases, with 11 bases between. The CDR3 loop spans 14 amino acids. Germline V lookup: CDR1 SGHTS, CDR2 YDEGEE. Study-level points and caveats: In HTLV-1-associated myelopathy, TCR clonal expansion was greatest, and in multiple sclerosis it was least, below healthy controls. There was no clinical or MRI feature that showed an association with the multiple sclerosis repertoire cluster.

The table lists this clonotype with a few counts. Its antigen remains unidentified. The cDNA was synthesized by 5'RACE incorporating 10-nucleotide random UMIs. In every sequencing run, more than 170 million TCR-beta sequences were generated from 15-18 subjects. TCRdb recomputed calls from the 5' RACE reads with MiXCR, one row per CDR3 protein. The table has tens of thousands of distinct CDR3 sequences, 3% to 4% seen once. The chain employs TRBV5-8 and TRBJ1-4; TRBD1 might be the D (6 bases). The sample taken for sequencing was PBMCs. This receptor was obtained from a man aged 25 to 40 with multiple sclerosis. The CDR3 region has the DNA TGTGCCAGCAGCCGAGGACAGAATAATGAAAAACTGTTTTTT. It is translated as CASSRGQNNEKLFF.